Shown below are 22 T cell receptor beta chains from a single sample sequenced in a study of T cells in Graves' hyperthyroidism and ophthalmopathy (dated by TCRdb to the late 2010s). Libraries were prepared through multiplex PCR. The run used an Illumina HiSeq 2000. The TCR beta CDR3 regions were amplified from RNA transcripts. For the first round of RT-PCR on the TCR CDR3, the HTBI primer set was used together with the Qiagen OneStep RT-PCR kit. TCRdb trimmed the raw reads at Q25, called clones with MiXCR and kept productive beta chains. Rows merge per CDR3 protein into single entries with the most common DNA and genes. Present in this sample are 500,000 or so distinct CDR3 sequences, about 16% of which were seen just once. The ten largest clones take up approximately 32% of the sample. The specimen was blood. The receptors derive from a woman in her 30s with Graves' ophthalmopathy.

This clonotype was found many times. The chain employs TRBV11-2 and TRBJ2-7; D is unresolved. The CDR3 runs to 13 residues. Trimming cost V 3 bases and J 7 bases, with 13 bases left between them. Germline V gives CDR1 SGHAT, CDR2 FQNNGV. This CDR3 is CASSLSVVGEQYF. CDR3 bases: TGTGCCAGCAGCTTGTCGGTGGTGGGGGAGCAGTACTTC.

This clonotype was observed a few times. The chain couples TRBV10-3 to TRBJ2-3, with 10 bases matching TRBD2. CDR3 size: 17 residues. After removal of 0 bases from V and 5 bases from J, the junction contained 8 bases not matched to a gene. Per germline, CDR1 ENHRY and CDR2 SYGVKD. CDR3 in DNA: TGTGCCATCAGTGAGTCTCTAGCGGGAGAATTTGGAGATACGCAGTATTTT. Translation: CAISESLAGEFGDTQYF.

This clonotype occurred many times. The chain employs TRBV5-1 and TRBJ2-5; D gene unclear. The ends were cut back, 0 bases at V and 2 bases at J, with 11 bases in the middle. The CDR3 length is 15 residues. The germline gives CDR1 SGHRS, CDR2 YFSETQ. CDR3 residues: CASSLEGPQQETQYF. The CDR3 DNA reads as TGCGCCAGCAGCTTGGAGGGTCCACAACAAGAGACCCAGTACTTC.

This clonotype turned up a few times. V usage is TRBV6-1 and J usage is TRBJ1-2; 8 bases line up with TRBD1. CDR3 size: 13 residues. V lost 5 bases and J lost 3; bases outside the gene matches: 2. Germline lookup yields CDR1 MNHNS and CDR2 SASEGT. Here the CDR3 reads CASSSGGDYGYTF. CDR3 bases: TGTGCCAGCAGTTCAGGGGGCGACTATGGCTACACCTTC.

This clonotype was seen more than once but under ten times. The gene calls are TRBV11-2 and TRBJ2-7; 8 nucleotides match TRBD1. Germline values: CDR1 SGHAT, CDR2 FQNNGV. There are 15 residues in the CDR3. V dropped 0 bases and J dropped 0; count of bases not matched to a gene: 1. CDR3 sequence (DNA): TGTGCCAGCAGCTTAGACACAGGGGGCTCCTACGAGCAGTACTTC. Translation: CASSLDTGGSYEQYF.

This clonotype has at least ten counts. The chain couples TRBV7-8 to TRBJ1-2; D is ambiguous. Trimming left V 3 bases short and J 4 bases short, with 6 bases between. Germline V CDR1 and CDR2: SGHVS, FQNEAQ. The CDR3 is made up of 12 amino acids. The CDR3: CASSFRGYGYTF. DNA for the CDR3: TGTGCCAGCAGCTTCCGAGGCTATGGCTACACCTTC.

This sequence joins TRBV28 and TRBJ1-2; tentatively, D is TRBD1 (6 bases). V gave up 5 bases and J gave up 3 bases, with 13 bases separating them. From germline, CDR1 is MDHEN and CDR2 SYDVKM. There are 14 residues in the CDR3. The CDR3 sequence is CASSPGGLYYGYTF. The CDR3 DNA reads TGTGCCAGCAGTCCGGGGGGGCTCTACTATGGCTACACCTTC.

J is TRBJ2-7 and V is TRBV19; 8 nucleotides line up with TRBD1. The germline CDR1 and CDR2 sequences are LNHDA and SQIVND (reference sequence). Trimming at V came to 5 bases and at J to 3 bases, leaving 9 bases not matched to a gene. This CDR3 is 15 amino acids long. The CDR3 region has the DNA TGTGCCAGTAGTGCCCTCCCTGGACAGGGCTACGAGCAGTACTTC. Translation: CASSALPGQGYEQYF. The full variable domain, in which reference TRBV19 and TRBJ2-7 provide the parts outside the CDR3, is DGGITQSPKYLFRKEGQNVTLSCEQNLNHDAMYWYRQDPGQGLRLIYYSQIVNDFQKGDIAEGYSVSREKKESFPLTVTSAQKNPTAFYLCASSALPGQGYEQYFGPGTRLTVT.

This clonotype has just a few counts. A read error may be the cause here, since a much bigger clone is one base away. V is TRBV20-1 and J is TRBJ1-1; D is ambiguous. The germline CDR1 and CDR2 sequences are DFQATT and SNEGSKA (reference sequence). Trimming left V 3 bases short and J 5 bases short, with 13 bases between. The CDR3 length is 13 residues. The CDR3 DNA sequence: TGCAGTGCTAGGTGGAGGGTTGGGACTGAAGCTTTCTTT. It codes for CSARWRVGTEAFF.

This clonotype was picked up many times. This rearrangement joins TRBV28 to TRBJ1-1; D unresolved. The V gene lost 6 bases and the J gene lost 1 base, with 12 bases spanning the gap. Germline V lookup: CDR1 MDHEN, CDR2 SYDVKM. The CDR3 extends over 14 amino acids. The chain's CDR3 is CASRPELPNTEAFF. The CDR3 DNA reads TGTGCCAGCAGACCAGAACTTCCGAACACTGAAGCTTTCTTT.

The V and J genes are TRBV4-1 and TRBJ2-2; D remains ambiguous. CDR1 is MGHRA, CDR2 YSYEKL, per germline. The germline V and J ends were trimmed by 1 base and 4 bases, with 7 bases remaining between them. The CDR3 consists of 14 residues. The CDR3 sequence is CASSQVTATGELFF. The CDR3, as DNA: TGCGCCAGCAGCCAAGTGACGGCCACCGGGGAGCTGTTTTTT.

This clonotype has a count of ten or more. The chain couples TRBV20-1 to TRBJ2-2; possible D gene TRBD2, 5 bases. The V end was cut by 6 bases, the J end by 3 bases, with 20 bases between. The CDR3 totals 16 residues. Per the germline V gene, CDR1 is DFQATT and CDR2 is SNEGSKA (reference sequence). The DNA for the CDR3 is TGCAGTGCGAAATACTATAGCGTCTGGGACACCGGGGAGCTGTTTTTT. Translating gives CSAKYYSVWDTGELFF.

This chain links TRBV27 with TRBJ1-1, with D tentatively TRBD1 (5 bases). The V gene lost 4 bases and the J gene lost 1 base, with 16 bases spanning the gap. Germline values: CDR1 MNHEY, CDR2 SMNVEV (reference sequence). This CDR3 contains 16 residues. The CDR3 DNA is TGTGCCAGCAGTTCCGGGGCTCGAGTAGGGAACACTGAAGCTTTCTTT. As protein: CASSSGARVGNTEAFF.

This clonotype was detected many times. The chain has TRBV20-1 and TRBJ2-7; TRBD2 agrees at 7 bases. CDR1 DFQATT and CDR2 SNEGSKA come from the germline V gene (reference sequence). The CDR3 loop spans 14 amino acids. Germline trimming cut 0 bases from V and 2 bases from J; bases unmatched to any gene: 4. The chain's CDR3 is CSARDPSGAYEQYF. The DNA of the CDR3 is TGCAGTGCTAGAGATCCTAGCGGAGCCTACGAGCAGTACTTC.

V and J are TRBV24-1 and TRBJ2-2; D is unclear. V lost 5 bases, J lost 5 bases, and 5 bases lay in between. The germline gives CDR1 KGHDR, CDR2 SFDVKD. This CDR3 has 12 residues. The CDR3 region has the DNA TGTGCCACCAGTGTGTATACCGGGGAGCTGTTTTTT. Its protein product is CATSVYTGELFF.

The chain uses TRBV5-1 and TRBJ2-1; tentatively, D is TRBD2 (6 bases). The CDR3 totals 15 residues. V shed 4 bases and J shed 10 bases, with 21 bases lying between them. The germline gives CDR1 SGHRS, CDR2 YFSETQ. CDR3 sequence: CASSPGTSRGAEQFF. The CDR3 nucleotides are TGCGCCAGCAGCCCGGGGACTTCCCGAGGGGCGGAGCAGTTCTTC.

This clonotype was picked up many times. CDR3 in amino acids: CASRTFGTGRNTEAFF. The CDR3 DNA sequence: TGCGCCAGCAGAACATTTGGGACAGGAAGGAACACTGAAGCTTTCTTT. V and J are TRBV5-1 and TRBJ1-1, with 8 nucleotides matching TRBD1. This CDR3 has 16 residues. Germline V gene sequence: CDR1 SGHRS, CDR2 YFSETQ. V dropped 5 bases and J dropped 1; count of bases not matched to a gene: 10.

This clonotype occurred a few times. The chain couples TRBV7-6 to TRBJ2-3, with 7 bases aligning to TRBD2. The CDR3 totals 16 residues. Unmatched junction bases numbered 6, after V lost 2 bases and J lost 1 base. Germline CDR1 and CDR2: SGHVS and FNYEAQ. The CDR3 loop is CASSLNPGGGTDTQYF. The CDR3 bases are TGTGCCAGCAGCTTAAACCCGGGGGGAGGCACAGATACGCAGTATTTT.

This clonotype was counted many times. This chain links TRBV7-8 with TRBJ2-3; D unclear. The CDR3 totals 12 residues. CDR1 and CDR2 from the germline V gene are SGHVS and FQNEAQ. V dropped 1 base and J dropped 7 bases, with 6 bases sitting between them. DNA for the CDR3: TGTGCCAGCAGCTTAGGGGCCTATACGCAGTATTTT. Encoded protein: CASSLGAYTQYF.

This chain joins TRBV7-9 and TRBJ2-5; D is unclear. This CDR3 is 13 amino acids long. CDR1 and CDR2 (germline): SEHNR, FQNEAQ (reference sequence). The V end lost 5 bases, the J end lost 5 bases, and 12 bases lay between the germline ends. The CDR3 spells CASSLTSWETQYF. The CDR3 nucleotides read TGTGCCAGCAGCCTGACTTCGTGGGAGACCCAGTACTTC.

This sequence joins TRBV27 and TRBJ2-1; a weak D match, TRBD2 (5 bases). Germline V gene lookup returns CDR1 MNHEY and CDR2 SMNVEV (reference sequence). With 3 bases removed from V and 4 bases from J, the gap between germline ends came to 10 bases. The CDR3 sequence is 14 residues long. The CDR3 sequence is CASSFGGPYNEQFF. Here the CDR3 DNA reads TGTGCCAGCAGTTTCGGAGGTCCTTACAATGAGCAGTTCTTC.

The table lists this clonotype with many counts. The rearrangement links TRBV12-3 or TRBV12-4 to TRBJ1-5; 10 nucleotides line up with TRBD1. This CDR3 has 16 amino acids. The V and J ends lost 6 bases and 5 bases, in that order; junction bases with no gene match: 10. The CDR3 nucleotides are TGTGCCAGCAGCCGAACGGGACAGGGGATACATCAGCCCCAGCATTTT. Protein sequence: CASSRTGQGIHQPQHF.